This TCR beta chain was sequenced for a study of cytomegalovirus exposure and HLA in healthy donors (dated by TCRdb to about 2017). Context from the whole study: According to an earlier analysis of around 600 of the donors, about 190 million T cells yielded some 110 million unique TCR beta sequences and 250 to 350 Gb of sequence data. An early release that covered some 640 HLA-typed donors contained approximately 300 gigabases of sequencing data and around 80 million unique TCR sequences. Of the roughly 390 genotyped donors, approximately 83% fell in the genetic ancestry cluster associated with self-reported Caucasian donors. The study was designed to test whether signatures of past pathogen exposure could be identified by cataloging public T cell receptors. The study profiled the T cell repertoires of fewer than 850 subjects by immunosequencing and related them to cytomegalovirus serostatus. A separate validation cohort of 100 to 150 different subjects was used in addition to the roughly 700-subject first cohort. To predict cytomegalovirus infection status, the study brought together high-throughput TCR immunosequencing, statistical association of individual TCRs with disease status, and machine learning. A later analysis re-analyzed previously published TCR beta repertoires from several hundred donors and added high-resolution HLA genotyping to study TCR occurrence patterns. The later analysis used no new phenotypic data to find candidate immune exposures, relying instead on TCR beta sequences and their occurrence across donors. To decide whether each TCR beta V gene segment behaved as functional or pseudogenic, an earlier analysis of 587 of the donors relied on high-throughput TCR beta sequencing. Donor age, sex, ethnicity and CMV serostatus were compiled alongside the repertoire data. A later genetic analysis took genome-wide SNP genotypes for about 55% of the 666 donors and used that subset as a discovery cohort. All discovery cohort repertoires had been generated using a single sequencing platform. HLA typing covered class I and class II loci at four-digit resolution. The number of typed donors differed by locus: about 620-640 for A, B, C, DRB1 and DQB1; approximately 540 for DQA1; 600 to 610 for DPA1; and around 490 for DPB1. Four or five DR-DQ haplotypes were handled as single units for association and clustering because linkage in the cohort was strong. On average, roughly 250,000 unique TCR beta nucleotide sequences were sequenced per donor among 398 genotyped donors of the cohort, with around 19% of those sequences being non-productive.

As to this clone: Its antigen target is currently unknown. No per-base quality is available; no much larger clone lies one base away.

Results the study describes overall, beyond this receptor: Presence/absence analyses assumed roughly uniform sequencing depth across donors, an assumption that may not hold. In a later analysis, most CMV-associated TCR beta chains were found to appear HLA-restricted, with HLA associations seemingly driven largely by CMV exposure. Strong co-occurrence of HLA alleles, especially DR and DQ, made assigning TCR associations to individual alleles difficult. In both the original and validation cohorts, the classifier was reported to diagnose cytomegalovirus status with high specificity and sensitivity. Compared with the approximately 670-donor mean, donors in an Asian-associated ancestry cluster had fewer N-insertions in productive TCRs, according to a later genetic analysis. An association between a missense DCLRE1C variant and V-gene and J-gene trimming of TCR beta chains was found in a later genetic analysis and replicated in an independent cohort. Because the 87-base-pair reads could not distinguish some IMGT-functional V segments, including TRBV6-2 and TRBV6-3, those segments were excluded. HLA typing was unavailable for some donors at each locus, so association tests used only the typed subset. A further reported finding was that TCR beta sequences accurately predicted the HLA-A and HLA-B alleles for most subjects in the first cohort. A later analysis found that TCR association rates varied across HLA loci, with DRB1 alleles showing the most associated TCRs and HLA-C alleles the fewest. CMV serostatus was the only immune exposure information available for the cohort. Because counts were too low, seventeen rarely observed V segments, including chromosome 9 orphons, were excluded from the earlier analysis of roughly 580 of the donors. The study gave a list of about 160 TCR beta chains associated with cytomegalovirus. According to a later analysis, parvovirus B19, influenza, CMV and Epstein-Barr virus appeared linked to several top co-occurrence clusters. Broadly in line with IMGT annotations, most TCR beta V segments showed up in productive rearrangements about 87% or about 30% of the time in an earlier analysis of approximately 600 of the donors. A few of the identified cytomegalovirus-associated TCR beta chains were confirmed in vitro to be specific for cytomegalovirus antigens. In a later analysis, about 17,000 TCR beta sequences were associated with specific HLA alleles at a false discovery rate of 0.05. In a later analysis, HLA-associated TCR beta chains showed more clonal expansion and lower generation probabilities than non-associated chains that were equally common. A group of highly shared sequence variants was considered likely to be a technical artifact of the sequencing pipeline. This cohort had only TCR beta chains sequenced, and the lack of alpha or paired-chain data limited which features could be detected. Most TCR sequences were observed very rarely across donors, whereas some public TCRs were present in many individuals. According to the authors, the approach could potentially be generalized to other disease states and immunological phenotypes. Linkage disequilibrium might explain the correlated functional status among segregating V segments, but an unknown experimental factor could not be excluded.

According to the germline V gene, CDR1 reads MDHEN and CDR2 reads SYDVKM. V and J are truncated by 4 bases and 4 bases respectively, leaving an intervening sequence of 17 bases. Including cysteine and phenylalanine, the CDR3 has 15 amino acids. Kept here is only the CDR3 DNA, which spans 45 bases and is read in frame from base 1. The library was prepared using the immunoSEQ multiplex PCR assay. The multiplex PCR relied on a mix of 60 forward primers for TCR Vbeta segments and 13 reverse primers for TCR Jbeta segments. A multiplex PCR assay on genomic DNA amplified the CDR3 region of rearranged TCR beta genes. On the Illumina HiSeq System, the amplified TCR beta libraries were sequenced as 87-base-pair reads. The authors processed their data as follows. In a later analysis, some 80 million unique TCR beta chains were counted across the roughly 610 repertoires, and about 9.9 million of these chains were shared by at least two donors. A nearest-neighbor algorithm error-corrected the raw reads and collapsed the reads into unique sequences, merging closely related sequences to remove PCR and sequencing errors. To assign V, D and J gene segments, CDR3 sequences were aligned to IMGT reference sequences. For a sequence to be retained, a match of at least six nucleotides to both a V gene segment and a J gene segment was required. A rearrangement was called productive if the CDR3 had no stop codons and remained in frame with V and J, and every other rearrangement was called non-productive. CDR3 was defined by IMGT convention, running from the second conserved V-encoded cysteine to the conserved J-encoded phenylalanine. In an earlier analysis of around 540 of the donors, sequences lacking an unambiguous match to a single V gene segment were excluded. In an earlier analysis of 450 to 750 of the donors, a V segment was called functional when productive rearrangements were above 56.7%, and segregating when the standard deviation between donors exceeded 5%. A statistical classification framework was developed to diagnose cytomegalovirus status using the catalog of TCR beta chain sequences. A later analysis assigned V and J genes by comparing TCR nucleotide sequences with IMGT/GENE-DB human TR gene sequences. In a later analysis, CDR3 sequences and most-parsimonious VDJ recombination scenarios were assigned using the TCRdist pipeline. A later analysis defined each TCR beta chain by its CDR3 amino acid sequence plus V-gene family, and excluded reads lacking a unique V-gene family. In a later analysis, 450 to 600 highly shared, low-generation-probability nucleotide sequences were removed to address suspected cross-contamination and a sequencing artifact. For each public chain, a later analysis derived a clonal expansion index from normalized ranks of inferred template counts within each repertoire. In a later analysis, generation probabilities were computed using a VDJ recombination model fitted to out-of-frame rearrangements, and the results were checked against IGoR. Hypergeometric tests were used in a later analysis to score TCR-TCR, TCR-HLA and TCR-CMV co-occurrence, with a repertoire-size bias correction applied to the TCR pairs. A later analysis estimated false discovery rates by permuting HLA or CMV assignments 20 times. A later analysis grouped co-occurring TCRs with DBSCAN, adding TCRdist sequence similarity when clustering within HLA-allele-positive subsets. Repertoires with fewer than 30,000 or more than 120,000 public chains, plus five repertoires with anomalous nucleotide sharing, were excluded from co-occurrence clustering. TCRdb took this table from immuneACCESS and kept in-frame rearrangements with V and J called. Such tables lack part of the clones; where checked against another copy, unresolved V genes explain under half of the gap, and the rest is unexplained. D and trimming come from the DNA, and the V and J calls and clone size come from that table. A total of tens of thousands of clones appear in this sample, over 75% of them only once. The top ten hold around 6% of the sample.

The cohort was made up of approximately 700 healthy bone marrow donors. All cohort members were sampled while nominally healthy, although unrecorded immune exposures were likely present. The donor was CMV seronegative and was included in the group of 352 seronegative cohort members. A peripheral blood sample was collected from each donor, and TCR beta sequencing was performed on peripheral blood mononuclear cells. The Qiagen DNeasy Blood Extraction Kit was used to extract genomic DNA from the blood cell samples. The V and J genes are TRBV28 and TRBJ2-7; TRBD2 could be the D gene, as 5 bases match. This TCR was sampled from a female donor in good health and CMV-seronegative. Input material: PBMCs. DNA sequence: TGTGCCAGCAGTTCCGCAACTCTTTCGGGGTACGAGCAGTACTTC. This codes for CASSSATLSGYEQYF.